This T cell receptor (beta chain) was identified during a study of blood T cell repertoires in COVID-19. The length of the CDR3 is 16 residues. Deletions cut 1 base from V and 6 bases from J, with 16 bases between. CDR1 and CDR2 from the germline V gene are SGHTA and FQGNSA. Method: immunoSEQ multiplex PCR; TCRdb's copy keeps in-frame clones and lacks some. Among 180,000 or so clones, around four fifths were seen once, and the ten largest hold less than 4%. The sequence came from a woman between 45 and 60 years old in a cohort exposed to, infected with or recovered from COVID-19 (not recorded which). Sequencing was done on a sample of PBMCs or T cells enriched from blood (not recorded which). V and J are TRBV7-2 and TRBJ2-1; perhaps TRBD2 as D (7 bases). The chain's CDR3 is CASSLVWEGGPNEQFF. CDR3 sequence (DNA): TGTGCCAGCAGCTTAGTTTGGGAGGGGGGCCCCAATGAGCAGTTCTTC.